The sequence of this T cell receptor (beta chain) was determined in a study of beta chain features in type 1 diabetes. A heparinised blood draw that averaged about 110 mL was obtained once from each donor. In this sample, this clone turned up once. The whole isolated RNA underwent reverse transcription, so sequencing captured expressed TCRB transcripts. The data were produced by immunoSEQ multiplex PCR, yet TCRdb's version contains in-frame clones alone and is incomplete. Counted here are more than 150,000 clones, about 13% occurring once; the ten biggest clones make up 0.6% to 0.8%. What was sequenced was central memory CD4+ T cells from blood. This receptor was taken from a woman younger than 35 in good health.

The CDR3 region has the DNA TGTGCCAGCAGCTTTTGGCACACAGATACGCAGTATTTT. Protein product: CASSFWHTDTQYF. The chain carries TRBV11-2 and TRBJ2-3, with unresolved D. V shed 3 bases and J shed 2 bases, with 6 bases lying between them. The CDR3 extends over 13 amino acids. CDR1 and CDR2 from the germline V gene are SGHAT and FQNNGV.